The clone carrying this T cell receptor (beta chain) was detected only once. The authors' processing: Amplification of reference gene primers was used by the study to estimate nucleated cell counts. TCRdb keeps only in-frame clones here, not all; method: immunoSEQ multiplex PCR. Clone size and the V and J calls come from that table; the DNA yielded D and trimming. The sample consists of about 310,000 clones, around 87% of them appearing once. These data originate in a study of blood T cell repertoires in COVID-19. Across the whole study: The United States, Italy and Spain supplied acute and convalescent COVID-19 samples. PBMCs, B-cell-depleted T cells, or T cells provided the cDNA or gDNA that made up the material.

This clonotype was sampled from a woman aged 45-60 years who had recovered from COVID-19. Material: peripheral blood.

The CDR3 is CASSATGVRNSPLHF. The CDR3 coding sequence is TGTGCCAGCAGCGCCACAGGGGTTCGAAATTCACCCCTCCACTTT. The chain joins TRBV7-2 to TRBJ1-6; 7 positions match TRBD1. This CDR3 is built from 15 residues. Germline values: CDR1 SGHTA, CDR2 FQGNSA. V was clipped by 5 bases and J by 7 bases; unmatched bases: 8.